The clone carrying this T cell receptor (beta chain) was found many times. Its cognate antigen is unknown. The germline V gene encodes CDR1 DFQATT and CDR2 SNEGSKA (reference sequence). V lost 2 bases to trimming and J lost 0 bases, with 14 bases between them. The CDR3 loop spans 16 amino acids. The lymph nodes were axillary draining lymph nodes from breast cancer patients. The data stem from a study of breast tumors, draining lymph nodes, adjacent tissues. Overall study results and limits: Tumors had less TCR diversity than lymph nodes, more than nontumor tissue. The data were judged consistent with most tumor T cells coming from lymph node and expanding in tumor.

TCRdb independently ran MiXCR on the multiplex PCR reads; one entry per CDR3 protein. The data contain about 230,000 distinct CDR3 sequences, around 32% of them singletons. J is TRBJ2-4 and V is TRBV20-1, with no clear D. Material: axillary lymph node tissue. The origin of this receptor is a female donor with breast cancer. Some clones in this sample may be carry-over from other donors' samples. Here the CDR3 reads CSARSPLVVAKNIQYF. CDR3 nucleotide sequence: TGCAGTGCTAGATCCCCCCTGGTAGTAGCCAAAAACATTCAGTACTTC.